The T cell receptor (beta chain) under discussion was sequenced for a study of beta chain features in type 1 diabetes. Study background: The patients were much like the healthy donors in age, gender and cell yields.

Cell sorting via CD45RO/CCR7/CD25/CD127/CD95/CD27 was performed to obtain CD4+ naive, central memory, regulatory and stem cell-like memory cells. Reverse transcribing all isolated RNA meant expressed TCRB transcripts were sequenced. Using immunoSEQ multiplex PCR, the repertoire was profiled, and TCRdb retains in-frame clones only, with some absent. Among about 340,000 clones listed, roughly 8% were seen once. The CDR3 has 17 amino acids. V gave up 2 bases and J gave up 2 bases, with 13 bases separating them. Germline V lookup: CDR1 SGHTA, CDR2 FQGTGA. Study outcomes and limitations: Shortening of TCRB CDR3s, moderate but significant, appeared in all four CD4+ subsets of Type 1 diabetes patients.

This clone was counted between two and nine times. The antigen is undetermined. The chain uses TRBV7-3 and TRBJ2-6; D unclear. The TCR originated in a woman younger than 30 in good health. Sequences were obtained from central memory CD4+ T cells from blood. The CDR3 bases are TGTGCCAGCAGCTTAGGGGTTTTTGGCCCTGGGGCCAACGTCCTGACTTTC. Translated: CASSLGVFGPGANVLTF.